This T cell receptor beta chain was obtained from a study of blood T cell repertoires in COVID-19. Study-level information: T cells, B-cell-depleted T cells, or PBMCs provided the cDNA or gDNA that served as material.

Germline V CDR1 and CDR2: SGDLS, YYNGEE. This CDR3 region has 14 residues. V was clipped by 2 bases and J by 2 bases; unmatched bases: 4. Original handling: Estimates of nucleated cell counts were drawn from the amplification of reference gene primers. The repertoire was sequenced with immunoSEQ multiplex PCR; TCRdb's copy has only in-frame clones and lacks some. V, J and clone size are taken as reported in that table, and D and trimming were inferred from the DNA itself. Of tens of thousands of clones in the sample, roughly nine tenths were seen once. The sequenced sample was peripheral blood. The chain joins TRBV9 to TRBJ2-7; 7 bases line up with TRBD1. This clonotype was sampled from a man aged 60 to 69 with acute or convalescent COVID-19. CDR3 coding DNA: TGTGCCAGCAGCGTGGGGACAGAGGCCTACGAGCAGTACTTC. Protein product: CASSVGTEAYEQYF.